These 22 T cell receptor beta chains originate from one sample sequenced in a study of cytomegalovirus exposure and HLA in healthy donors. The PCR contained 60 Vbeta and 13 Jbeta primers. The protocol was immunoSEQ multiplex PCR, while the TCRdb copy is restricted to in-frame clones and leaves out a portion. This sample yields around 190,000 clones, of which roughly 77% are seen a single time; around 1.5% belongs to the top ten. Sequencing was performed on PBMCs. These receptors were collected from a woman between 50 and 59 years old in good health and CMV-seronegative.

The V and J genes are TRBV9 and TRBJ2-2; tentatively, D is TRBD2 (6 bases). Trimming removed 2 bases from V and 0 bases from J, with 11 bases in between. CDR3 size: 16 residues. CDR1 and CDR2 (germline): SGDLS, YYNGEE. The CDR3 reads CASSVPGDTNTGELFF. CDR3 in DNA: TGTGCCAGCAGCGTTCCGGGGGATACGAACACCGGGGAGCTGTTTTTT.

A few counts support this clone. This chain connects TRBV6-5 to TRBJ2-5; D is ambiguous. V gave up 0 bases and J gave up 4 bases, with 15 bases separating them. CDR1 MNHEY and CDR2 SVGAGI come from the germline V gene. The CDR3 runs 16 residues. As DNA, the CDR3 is TGTGCCAGCAGTTACTCGAAAAGCATCACGGGAGAGACCCAGTACTTC. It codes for CASSYSKSITGETQYF.

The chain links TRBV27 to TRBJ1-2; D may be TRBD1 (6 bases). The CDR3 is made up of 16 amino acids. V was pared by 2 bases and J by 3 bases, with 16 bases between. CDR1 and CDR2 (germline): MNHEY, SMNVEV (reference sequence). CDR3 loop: CASSLNQGTTYYGYTF. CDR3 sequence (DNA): TGTGCCAGCAGTTTAAATCAGGGGACTACCTACTATGGCTACACCTTC.

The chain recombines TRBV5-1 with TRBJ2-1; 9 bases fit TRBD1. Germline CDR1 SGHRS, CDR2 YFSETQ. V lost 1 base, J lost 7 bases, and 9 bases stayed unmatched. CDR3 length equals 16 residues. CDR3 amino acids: CASSLSYDRGMNEQFF. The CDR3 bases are TGCGCCAGCAGCTTGTCCTACGACAGGGGGATGAATGAGCAGTTCTTC.

CDR3 in DNA: TGTGCCAGCAGTTTACGCAGGGGACAAGAGACCCAGTACTTC. This sequence encodes CASSLRRGQETQYF. The chain couples TRBV28 to TRBJ2-5; D may be TRBD1 (6 bases). V lost 2 bases to trimming and J lost 2 bases, with 9 bases between them. The CDR3 totals 14 residues. Germline CDR1 is MDHEN and CDR2 is SYDVKM.

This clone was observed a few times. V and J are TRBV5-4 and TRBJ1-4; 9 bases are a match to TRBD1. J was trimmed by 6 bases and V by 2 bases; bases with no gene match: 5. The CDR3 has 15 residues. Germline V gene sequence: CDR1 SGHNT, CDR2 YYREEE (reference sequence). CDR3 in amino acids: CASSFRTGVYEKLFF. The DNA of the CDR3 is TGTGCCAGCAGCTTTCGGACAGGGGTTTATGAAAAACTGTTTTTT.

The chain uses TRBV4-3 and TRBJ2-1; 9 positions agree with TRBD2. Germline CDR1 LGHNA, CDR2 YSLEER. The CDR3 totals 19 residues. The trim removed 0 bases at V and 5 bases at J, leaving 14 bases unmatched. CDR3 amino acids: CASSQDKASGGRWNNEQFF. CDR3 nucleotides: TGCGCCAGCAGCCAAGATAAGGCCAGCGGGGGGCGCTGGAACAATGAGCAGTTCTTC.

The CDR3 here is CASSLMGTLRYEQYF. Written as DNA, the CDR3 is TGTGCCAGCAGCTTAATGGGGACACTCCGCTACGAGCAGTACTTC. The chain combines TRBV7-2 with TRBJ2-7, with D maybe TRBD1 (6 bases). CDR1 SGHTA and CDR2 FQGNSA come from the germline V gene. V was cut by 2 bases and J by 3 bases, with 14 bases left in between. This CDR3 region has 15 residues.

The CDR3 sequence: CASSLAGGFYEQYF. The DNA for the CDR3 is TGTGCCAGCAGTTTAGCTGGGGGGTTCTACGAGCAGTACTTC. The gene calls are TRBV28 and TRBJ2-7; D may be TRBD2 (6 bases). This CDR3 spans 14 amino acids. The V gene's germline CDR1 is MDHEN and CDR2 SYDVKM. The ends were cut back, 2 bases at V and 3 bases at J, with 11 bases in the middle.

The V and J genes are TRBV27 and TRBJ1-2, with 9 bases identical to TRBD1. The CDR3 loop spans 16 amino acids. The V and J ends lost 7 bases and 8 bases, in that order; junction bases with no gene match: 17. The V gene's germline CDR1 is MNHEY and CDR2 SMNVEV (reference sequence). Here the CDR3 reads CASTERVGDRVDGYTF. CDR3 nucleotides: TGTGCCAGCACTGAACGGGTCGGGGACAGGGTGGACGGCTACACCTTC.

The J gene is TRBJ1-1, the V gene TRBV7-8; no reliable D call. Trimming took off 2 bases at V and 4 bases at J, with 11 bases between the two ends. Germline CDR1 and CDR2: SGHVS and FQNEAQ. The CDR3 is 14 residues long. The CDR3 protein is CASSLLTALTEAFF. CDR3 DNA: TGTGCCAGCAGCTTACTTACAGCACTCACTGAAGCTTTCTTT.

The CDR3 nucleotides are TGTGCCAGCAGGCCACAGGGCGCAGATATCCTAAAGTATTTT. This codes for CASRPQGADILKYF. The chain combines TRBV7-2 with TRBJ2-3; D possibly corresponds to TRBD1 (6 bases). The germline V and J ends were trimmed by 6 bases and 13 bases, with 23 bases remaining between them. The CDR3 extends over 14 amino acids. The germline CDR1 and CDR2 sequences are SGHTA and FQGNSA.

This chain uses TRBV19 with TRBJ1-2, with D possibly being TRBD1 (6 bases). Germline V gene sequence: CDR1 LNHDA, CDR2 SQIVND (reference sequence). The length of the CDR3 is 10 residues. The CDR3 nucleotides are TGTGCTACTTACAGGGCTGGCTACACCTTC. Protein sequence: CATYRAGYTF.

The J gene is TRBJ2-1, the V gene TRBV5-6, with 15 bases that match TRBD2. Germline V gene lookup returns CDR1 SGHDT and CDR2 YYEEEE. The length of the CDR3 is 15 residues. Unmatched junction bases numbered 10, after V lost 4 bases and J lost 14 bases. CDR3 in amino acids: CASSLWTSGRGFEFF. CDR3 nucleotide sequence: TGTGCCAGCAGCCTGTGGACTAGCGGGAGGGGGTTCGAGTTCTTC.

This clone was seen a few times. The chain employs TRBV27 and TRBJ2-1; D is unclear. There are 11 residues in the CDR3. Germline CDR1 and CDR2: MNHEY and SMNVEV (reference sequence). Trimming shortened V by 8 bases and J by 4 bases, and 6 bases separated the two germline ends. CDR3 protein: CASSGYNEQFF. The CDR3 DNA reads TGTGCCAGCTCAGGATACAATGAGCAGTTCTTC.

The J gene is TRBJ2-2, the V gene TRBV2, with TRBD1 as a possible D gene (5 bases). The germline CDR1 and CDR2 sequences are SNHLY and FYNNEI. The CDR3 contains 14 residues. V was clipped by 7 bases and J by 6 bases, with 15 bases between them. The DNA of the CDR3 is TGTGCCAGCAAGGCTCTCACAGGACCCGGGGAGCTGTTTTTT. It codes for CASKALTGPGELFF.

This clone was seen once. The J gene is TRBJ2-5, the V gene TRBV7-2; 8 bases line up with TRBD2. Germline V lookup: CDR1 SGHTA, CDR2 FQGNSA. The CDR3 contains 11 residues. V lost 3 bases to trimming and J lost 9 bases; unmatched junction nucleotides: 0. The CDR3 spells CASSFGGAQYF. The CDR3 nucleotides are TGTGCCAGCAGCTTCGGGGGGGCCCAGTACTTC.

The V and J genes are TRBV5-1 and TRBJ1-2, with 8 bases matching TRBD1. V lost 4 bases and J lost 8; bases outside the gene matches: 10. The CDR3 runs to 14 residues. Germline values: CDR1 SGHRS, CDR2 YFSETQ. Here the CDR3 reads CASSRDRLVGGYTF. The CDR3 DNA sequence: TGCGCCAGCAGCCGGGACAGGCTTGTTGGGGGCTACACCTTC.

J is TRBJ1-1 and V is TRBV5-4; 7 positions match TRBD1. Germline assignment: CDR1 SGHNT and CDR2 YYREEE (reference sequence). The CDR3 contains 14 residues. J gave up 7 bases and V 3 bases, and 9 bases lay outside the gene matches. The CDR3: CASSSQGQVNEAFF. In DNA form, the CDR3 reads TGTGCCAGCAGCTCGCAAGGACAGGTTAATGAAGCTTTCTTT.

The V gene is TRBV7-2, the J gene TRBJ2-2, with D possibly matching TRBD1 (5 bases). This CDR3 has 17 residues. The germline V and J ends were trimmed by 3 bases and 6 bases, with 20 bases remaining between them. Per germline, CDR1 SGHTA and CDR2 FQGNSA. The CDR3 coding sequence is TGTGCCAGCAGCTTTCCCGCCAGGGCTTCGGGCGCCGGGGAGCTGTTTTTT. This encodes CASSFPARASGAGELFF.

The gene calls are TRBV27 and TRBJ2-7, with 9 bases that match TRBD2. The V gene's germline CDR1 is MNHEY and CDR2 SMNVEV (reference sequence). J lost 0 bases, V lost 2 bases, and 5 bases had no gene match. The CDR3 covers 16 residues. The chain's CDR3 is CASSLAGGTLSYEQYF. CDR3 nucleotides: TGTGCCAGCAGTTTAGCGGGAGGGACCCTCTCCTACGAGCAGTACTTC.

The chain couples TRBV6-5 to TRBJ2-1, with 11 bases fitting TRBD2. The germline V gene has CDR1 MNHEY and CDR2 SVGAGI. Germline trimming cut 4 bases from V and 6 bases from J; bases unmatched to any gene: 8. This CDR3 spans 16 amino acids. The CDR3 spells CASSSPPLAGGNEQFF. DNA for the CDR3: TGTGCCAGCAGTTCCCCCCCCCTAGCGGGGGGCAATGAGCAGTTCTTC.